This T cell receptor beta chain came from a study of T-cell reconstitution after alpha-beta-depleted transplantation in children. Study-wide findings and caveats: Surviving recipient T cells and thymic progenitors accounted for the high day-60 TCRbeta diversity observed in some patients. Several hundred expanded graft clones reportedly were the source of alpha-beta T cells about two months after transplant. T cells produced anew were the main source of T-cell counts and diversity one year after transplant.

The germline V gene has CDR1 SEHNR and CDR2 FQNEAQ (reference sequence). The V segment lost 5 bases and the J segment 2 bases; nucleotides outside the gene matches: 6. CDR3 size: 14 residues. Using unique molecular identifiers, the investigators prepared the TCRbeta library. TCRdb itself ran the PCR reads through MiXCR, one entry per CDR3 protein. This sample has 250,000 to 400,000 distinct CDR3 sequences, with 23% found just once. On this clonotype: What it binds is not known.

The sequence was obtained from a male patient younger than 18 who had a stem cell transplant for acute lymphoblastic leukemia, so the T cells may come from the graft donor. The sequencing used PBMCs, mostly from graft donor cells, collected 180 days after TCRalphabeta/CD19-depleted stem cell transplant. This chain uses TRBV7-9 with TRBJ2-7, with 7 nucleotides matching TRBD1. The DNA for the CDR3 is TGTGCCAGCAGCCGAAGGGGACAGCCCTACGAGCAGTACTTC. Translated: CASSRRGQPYEQYF.